A single sample is the source of the 2 T cell receptor beta chains below, sequenced in a study of blood T cell repertoires in COVID-19. Some clones are missing from TCRdb's copy, which holds only in-frame ones; the method was immunoSEQ multiplex PCR. The repertoire holds about 300,000 clones, roughly 80% seen once, with over 9% in the top ten. Sequenced input: peripheral blood. These receptors came from a woman between 50 and 59 years old who had recovered from COVID-19.

This clone was counted a few times. The CDR3 loop is CASSYSTGLALWQFF. The CDR3, as DNA: TGTGCCAGCAGTTACTCAACAGGACTAGCTCTATGGCAGTTCTTC. The chain links TRBV6-2 or TRBV6-3 to TRBJ2-1; TRBD2 matches 8 bases. Trimming took 0 bases from V and 12 from J; bases not matched to a gene: 10. The CDR3 consists of 15 residues. Germline CDR1 reads MNHEY; CDR2 reads SVGEGT.

The chain employs TRBV28 and TRBJ1-2, with 7 nucleotides matching TRBD1. V was pared by 3 bases and J by 2 bases, with 21 bases of the junction left unmatched. The CDR3 runs to 20 residues. Germline values: CDR1 MDHEN, CDR2 SYDVKM. The CDR3 loop reads CASSFPLRQGLNYNNYGYTF. The DNA of the CDR3 is TGTGCCAGCAGTTTTCCTCTTAGACAGGGCTTGAATTACAACAACTATGGCTACACCTTC.